One sample yielded the 16 T cell receptor beta chains listed below, sequenced in a study of blood T cell repertoires in COVID-19. Generated by immunoSEQ multiplex PCR, the TCRdb table keeps only in-frame clones and is missing some. Of approximately 170,000 clones in the sample, around nine tenths were seen once. Sequencing was carried out using peripheral blood. Every receptor here comes from a man in his 70s with acute or convalescent COVID-19.

The genes are TRBV28 and TRBJ1-1, with a possible D match to TRBD1 (5 bases). Germline V lookup: CDR1 MDHEN, CDR2 SYDVKM. Trimming removed 2 bases at V and 3 bases at J, with 10 bases between. The CDR3 sequence is 14 residues long. CDR3 in DNA: TGTGCCAGCAGTTTAGTTTGGGGGGACACTGAAGCTTTCTTT. This codes for CASSLVWGDTEAFF.

This sequence joins TRBV5-4 and TRBJ1-1; D call uncertain. Germline CDR1 and CDR2: SGHNT and YYREEE (reference sequence). Between the trimmed V and J ends, which lost 1 base and 4 bases, there was a span of 5 bases. The CDR3 loop spans 12 amino acids. DNA for the CDR3: TGTGCCAGCAGCTTGCCCCTCACTGAAGCTTTCTTT. Translating it yields CASSLPLTEAFF.

V usage is TRBV5-4 and J usage is TRBJ1-1; 9 bases line up with TRBD1. CDR3 length equals 16 residues. J was trimmed by 3 bases and V by 2 bases; bases with no gene match: 8. The germline V gene has CDR1 SGHNT and CDR2 YYREEE (reference sequence). CDR3 nucleotides: TGTGCCAGCAGCTTAACCGGGACAGGGCGCTACACTGAAGCTTTCTTT. Its translation is CASSLTGTGRYTEAFF.

The genes are TRBV5-1 and TRBJ2-5; a weak D match, TRBD2 (6 bases). V was shortened by 6 bases and J by 1 base, with 16 bases between the two germline ends. CDR3 length equals 15 residues. Germline V gene sequence: CDR1 SGHRS, CDR2 YFSETQ. CDR3 amino acids: CASTWGRGGQETQYF. DNA for the CDR3: TGCGCCAGCACCTGGGGTCGGGGAGGCCAAGAGACCCAGTACTTC. The full variable domain, its missing parts supplied by reference TRBV5-1 and TRBJ2-5, is KAGVTQTPRYLIKTRGQQVTLSCSPISGHRSVSWYQQTPGQGLQFLFEYFSETQRNKGNFPGRFSGRQFSNSRSEMNVSTLELGDSALYLCASTWGRGGQETQYFGPGTRLLVL.

This sequence joins TRBV9 and TRBJ1-1; 7 nucleotides agree with TRBD1. This CDR3 contains 15 residues. Germline assignment: CDR1 SGDLS and CDR2 YYNGEE. Trimming at V came to 0 bases and at J to 5 bases, leaving 7 bases not matched to a gene. CDR3 in DNA: TGTGCCAGCAGCGTAGATGCCAGGGGGACGACTGAAGCTTTCTTT. It yields the protein CASSVDARGTTEAFF.

J is TRBJ2-5 and V is TRBV10-1; 10 nucleotides match TRBD1. Unmatched junction bases numbered 4, after V lost 3 bases and J lost 3 bases. The CDR3 runs 15 residues. CDR1 and CDR2 (germline): WNHNN, SYGVQD (reference sequence). The CDR3 sequence: CASSDPGTGEETQYF. CDR3 DNA sequence: TGCGCCAGCAGTGACCCCGGGACAGGGGAAGAGACCCAGTACTTC.

The chain is built from TRBV7-9 and TRBJ2-4, with a weak D call TRBD2 (5 bases). Germline CDR1 SEHNR, CDR2 FQNEAQ (reference sequence). The CDR3 covers 13 residues. The V end was cut by 1 base, the J end by 6 bases, with 7 bases between. The CDR3 DNA is TGTGCCAGCAGCTTAGAAGCGGTAAACATTCAGTACTTC. This codes for CASSLEAVNIQYF. Full variable domain (outside the CDR3, taken from reference TRBV7-9 and TRBJ2-4): DTGVSQNPRHKITKRGQNVTFRCDPISEHNRLYWYRQTLGQGPEFLTYFQNEAQLEKSRLLSDRFSAERPKGSFSTLEIQRTEQGDSAMYLCASSLEAVNIQYFGAGTRLSVL.

The V call is TRBV6-5, the J call TRBJ1-2, with TRBD1 matching 9 bases. The CDR3 loop spans 15 amino acids. Looked up from germline, CDR1 is MNHEY and CDR2 is SVGAGI. Losses at the gene ends were 1 base for V and 4 bases for J; bases not matched to a gene: 4. The CDR3 protein is CASSYYTGGGYGYTF. The CDR3 region has the DNA TGTGCCAGCAGTTACTACACAGGGGGCGGCTATGGCTACACCTTC.

CDR3 bases: TGCAGTGCTAGGAGCACCGGGGAGCTGTTTTTT. It codes for CSARSTGELFF. This chain connects TRBV20-1 to TRBJ2-2; no definite D call. The germline V gene encodes CDR1 DFQATT and CDR2 SNEGSKA (reference sequence). The V gene lost 3 bases and the J gene lost 4 bases, with 3 bases spanning the gap. This CDR3 spans 11 amino acids.

V usage is TRBV9 and J usage is TRBJ2-3; D uncertain. The germline V and J ends were trimmed by 3 bases and 5 bases, with 13 bases remaining between them. This CDR3 has 14 residues. Germline V gene lookup returns CDR1 SGDLS and CDR2 YYNGEE. As DNA, the CDR3 is TGTGCCAGCAGCGCTGGAAGGCCAGGAGATACGCAGTATTTT. Encoded protein: CASSAGRPGDTQYF.

This clone was seen just once. The chain recombines TRBV5-6 with TRBJ1-2, with 10 bases lining up with TRBD1. Looked up from germline, CDR1 is SGHDT and CDR2 is YYEEEE. Trimming cost V 0 bases and J 7 bases; bases outside gene matches: 9. This CDR3 is 16 amino acids long. The DNA of the CDR3 is TGTGCCAGCAGCTTGGACCCGACAGGGGGCTACCTTGGCTACACCTTC. Translated: CASSLDPTGGYLGYTF.

The V gene is TRBV2, the J gene TRBJ1-5, with 7 bases matching TRBD1. The CDR3 is 13 residues long. Germline V CDR1 and CDR2: SNHLY, FYNNEI. The ends lost 8 bases at V and 6 bases at J; junction bases unmatched: 7. CDR3 nucleotide sequence: TGTGCCAGCCGACAGGGCGGTAGTCAGCCCCAGCATTTT. This encodes CASRQGGSQPQHF.

The rearrangement uses TRBV4-3 and TRBJ2-5; 12 bases are shared with TRBD2. Germline loops: CDR1 LGHNA, CDR2 YSLEER. The CDR3 spans 16 residues. Trimming at V came to 4 bases and at J to 5 bases, leaving 8 bases not matched to a gene. The CDR3: CASSPLAGGRYETQYF. In nucleotides, the CDR3 is TGCGCCAGCAGCCCCCTAGCGGGGGGGCGGTACGAGACCCAGTACTTC.

The chain employs TRBV7-9 and TRBJ1-4, with no clear D. The germline V and J ends were trimmed by 5 bases and 8 bases, with 12 bases remaining between them. There are 13 residues in the CDR3. Germline V gives CDR1 SEHNR, CDR2 FQNEAQ (reference sequence). The CDR3 here is CASSARLPEKLFF. CDR3 coding DNA: TGTGCCAGCAGCGCCAGGCTTCCCGAAAAACTGTTTTTT.

The genes are TRBV5-1 and TRBJ1-2; D uncertain. The CDR3 contains 15 residues. The germline V and J ends were trimmed by 4 bases and 2 bases, with 15 bases remaining between them. Germline V gives CDR1 SGHRS, CDR2 YFSETQ. For the CDR3, the DNA is TGCGCCAGCAGCCCGGAGCGGTATTCCAACTATGGCTACACCTTC. Its protein is CASSPERYSNYGYTF.

The rearrangement joins TRBV7-3 to TRBJ1-2; D may be TRBD1 (6 bases). The CDR3 runs 14 residues. Trimming cost V 5 bases and J 1 base, with 11 bases left between them. Germline loops: CDR1 SGHTA, CDR2 FQGTGA. The CDR3 coding sequence is TGTGCCAGCAGCCCAGGGGAGGGTAACTATGGCTACACCTTC. This codes for CASSPGEGNYGYTF.